The 9 T cell receptor beta chains below come from one sample, sequenced in a study of T cell responses to AZD1222 COVID-19 vaccine. Only in-frame clones appear in the TCRdb table, and some are missing; sequencing was by immunoSEQ multiplex PCR. There are roughly 100,000 clones in the sample; 88% occur only once, and about an eighth lies in the top ten. This specimen consisted of peripheral blood, obtained on day 0 of AZD1222 vaccination. These receptors were taken from an adult in good health.

V is TRBV18 and J is TRBJ2-2, with D perhaps matching TRBD1 (6 bases). Trimming took off 2 bases at V and 2 bases at J, with 9 bases between the two ends. Germline assignment: CDR1 KGHSH and CDR2 LQKENI. CDR3 length: 15 amino acids. The CDR3 spells CASSPSGQNTGELFF. The CDR3 region has the DNA TGTGCCAGCTCACCATCGGGACAAAACACCGGGGAGCTGTTTTTT.

This chain joins TRBV24-1 and TRBJ2-5, with a tentative D call TRBD2 (6 bases). CDR1 is KGHDR and CDR2 is SFDVKD in the germline V gene. V was cut by 4 bases and J by 1 base, with 12 bases left in between. This CDR3 contains 15 residues. CDR3 in DNA: TGTGCCACCAGTGACCTTTTGGGGGGCCAAGAGACCCAGTACTTC. Encoded protein: CATSDLLGGQETQYF.

The rearrangement joins TRBV19 to TRBJ2-7, with D perhaps matching TRBD2 (5 bases). CDR3 length equals 14 residues. Germline V gives CDR1 LNHDA, CDR2 SQIVND (reference sequence). Between the trimmed V and J ends, which lost 7 bases and 5 bases, there was a span of 18 bases. CDR3 amino acids: CASNRRVGINEQYF. Here the CDR3 DNA reads TGTGCCAGTAATCGAAGGGTCGGGATAAACGAGCAGTACTTC.

The rearrangement uses TRBV6-1 and TRBJ1-1; D ambiguous. The CDR3 runs to 18 residues. Germline V gives CDR1 MNHNS, CDR2 SASEGT. Trimming left V 1 base short and J 2 bases short, with 20 bases between. The CDR3 region has the DNA TGTGCCAGCAGTGAAGTCCTCCGCCTGACGGTCAAAAACACTGAAGCTTTCTTT. Translated: CASSEVLRLTVKNTEAFF.

This clone was counted between two and nine times. The chain links TRBV5-1 to TRBJ1-3; tentative D call: TRBD1 (6 bases). V lost 4 bases, J lost 4 bases, and 12 bases lay in between. CDR1 and CDR2 (germline): SGHRS, YFSETQ. This CDR3 is 14 amino acids long. CDR3 sequence (DNA): TGCGCCAGCAGCCTACGGGGGCTCGGAAACACCATATATTTT. This gives the protein CASSLRGLGNTIYF.

The chain carries TRBV6-5 and TRBJ1-1, with TRBD1 as a possible D gene (5 bases). V shed 4 bases and J shed 4 bases, with 7 bases lying between them. Looked up from germline, CDR1 is MNHEY and CDR2 is SVGAGI. CDR3 length: 12 residues. This CDR3 is CASSWGGTEAFF. In DNA form, the CDR3 reads TGTGCCAGCAGTTGGGGGGGCACTGAAGCTTTCTTT.

The chain employs TRBV5-6 and TRBJ1-1; possibly TRBD1 for D (5 bases). Trimming removed 2 bases from V and 6 bases from J, with 17 bases in between. The germline V gene has CDR1 SGHDT and CDR2 YYEEEE. The CDR3 has 15 amino acids. Here the CDR3 reads CASSLQAGSRAEAFF. Written as DNA, the CDR3 is TGTGCCAGCAGCTTACAGGCAGGGAGTAGGGCTGAAGCTTTCTTT.

The chain is built from TRBV9 and TRBJ2-2, with 14 positions matching TRBD2. The germline V gene has CDR1 SGDLS and CDR2 YYNGEE. The CDR3 sequence is 17 residues long. Unmatched junction bases numbered 4, after V lost 6 bases and J lost 0 bases. CDR3 bases: TGTGCCAGCACCCGACTAGCGGGGGGGCCGAACACCGGGGAGCTGTTTTTT. Protein product: CASTRLAGGPNTGELFF. The variable domain in full, completed from reference TRBV9 and TRBJ2-2, reads DSGVTQTPKHLITATGQRVTLRCSPRSGDLSVYWYQQSLDQGLQFLIQYYNGEERAKGNILERFSAQQFPDLHSELNLSSLELGDSALYFCASTRLAGGPNTGELFFGEGSRLTVL.

The chain joins TRBV7-8 to TRBJ1-2; possibly TRBD1 for D (5 bases). V lost 5 bases to trimming and J lost 4 bases, with 17 bases between them. Germline V gives CDR1 SGHVS, CDR2 FQNEAQ. CDR3 size: 15 residues. In DNA, the CDR3 is TGTGCCAGCAGCCCCCGCGGGGGTTGGGTCTATGGCTACACCTTC. Translating gives CASSPRGGWVYGYTF.